The following is a T cell receptor (beta chain) sequence with its context. Its antigen is not known. CDR3 size: 13 residues. Germline CDR1 SQVTM, CDR2 ANQGSEA. Trimming left V 3 bases short and J 4 bases short, with 11 bases between. The data stem from a study of T cell responses to AZD1222 COVID-19 vaccine. Clones were read by immunoSEQ multiplex PCR, and TCRdb kept only the in-frame ones, dropping some. Altogether 99,000 or so clones are present, approximately 90% being singletons, with the ten largest covering around 20%. Study conclusions and caveats: After two AZD1222 doses, spike-specific TCR breadth and depth rose versus day 0. Clonal diversity may have been underestimated in mostly white British donors.

This specimen was peripheral blood, taken on day 0 of AZD1222 vaccination. The TCR was taken from an adult in good health. This chain links TRBV29-1 with TRBJ2-3; D is uncertain. DNA for the CDR3: TGCAGCGTTGATAGTGAAGGAGCAGATACGCAGTATTTT. This translates into CSVDSEGADTQYF.